Here is one TCR beta chain with its context. Its antigen is not identified. Repertoires were generated with immunoSEQ multiplex PCR, while TCRdb's copy carries only in-frame clones and drops some. This sample carries over 4,000 clones, 90% to 95% of them seen once, and the ten largest clones take approximately 0.64%. Samples were taken at extremely preterm deliveries at roughly 22-27 weeks of gestation. Mothers with known HIV infection were excluded. Live Annexin V-negative naive CD3+CD8+CD45RA+CCR7+ T cells were sorted. The record originates from a study of naive CD8 T cells in extremely preterm neonates. Study-level results: CDR3 nucleotide sharing was less than 3.5% in preterm, roughly 0.44% term, about 0.028% children, approximately 0.0091% adults. Preterm CDR3s were shorter than older groups', with fewer N additions and less trimming.

Germline V CDR1 and CDR2: MDHEN, SYDVKM. The CDR3 contains 11 residues. Trimming left V 2 bases short and J 6 bases short, with 4 bases between. What was sequenced was naive CD8+ T cells from cord blood. This chain uses TRBV28 with TRBJ1-2; the D is unclear. This TCR was recovered from a boy who was born preterm. The CDR3 coding sequence is TGTGCCAGCAGTTTAGGGAATGGCTACACCTTC. Its translation is CASSLGNGYTF.